This T cell receptor (beta chain) was observed in a study of cytomegalovirus exposure and HLA in healthy donors. Whole-study results and caveats: First-cohort TCR clusters tended to co-occur in the roughly 130 validation repertoires, a later analysis found. Cytomegalovirus association was assigned to about 150 TCR beta chains.

Profiled with immunoSEQ multiplex PCR; TCRdb holds only in-frame clones, not every one. Among over 200,000 clones listed, approximately 82% were seen once. This CDR3 spans 15 amino acids. From germline, CDR1 is SNHLY and CDR2 FYNNEI. The trim removed 6 bases at V and 2 bases at J, leaving 6 bases unmatched. As to this clone: Its antigen is unknown.

This TCR was sampled from a woman aged 18-35 years in good health and CMV-seronegative. The V call is TRBV2, the J call TRBJ2-2; 7 bases fit TRBD1. The sample taken for sequencing was PBMCs. The CDR3 bases are TGTGCCAGCAGGGAATACAGGGGAAACACCGGGGAGCTGTTTTTT. This translates into CASREYRGNTGELFF. Looking up the rest from reference TRBV2 and TRBJ2-2 gives the full variable domain: EPEVTQTPSHQVTQMGQEVILRCVPISNHLYFYWYRQILGQKVEFLVSFYNNEISEKSEIFDDQFSVERPDGSNFTLKIRSTKLEDSAMYFCASREYRGNTGELFFGEGSRLTVL.